This T cell receptor beta chain comes out of a study of metastatic and nonmetastatic thyroid tumors. In its sample, this clone was seen many times. Its antigen is not identified. TCRdb redid the clone calls on the PCR reads using MiXCR. In the table there are tens of thousands of clones, approximately 24% of which are singletons. Study-wide findings and caveats: When malignant thyroid tumors were compared with benign nodules, TCR beta diversity was reportedly significantly higher in the malignant tumors. This held in both blood and tumor samples.

No treatment of any kind had been given to any patient before thyroid surgery. The CDR3 extends over 16 amino acids. The V end was cut by 0 bases, the J end by 7 bases, with 16 bases between. Per germline, CDR1 GTSNPN and CDR2 SVGIG (reference sequence). The J gene is TRBJ1-6, the V gene TRBV30; tentative D call: TRBD1 (5 bases). The receptor was isolated from a male donor with papillary thyroid cancer or a benign thyroid nodule (not recorded which). Some clones in this sample may be carry-over from other donors' samples. The sample was blood. Written as DNA, the CDR3 is TGTGCCTGGAGTGTACGGGGCAGCTACTCCAATTCACCCCTCCACTTT. Translated: CAWSVRGSYSNSPLHF.